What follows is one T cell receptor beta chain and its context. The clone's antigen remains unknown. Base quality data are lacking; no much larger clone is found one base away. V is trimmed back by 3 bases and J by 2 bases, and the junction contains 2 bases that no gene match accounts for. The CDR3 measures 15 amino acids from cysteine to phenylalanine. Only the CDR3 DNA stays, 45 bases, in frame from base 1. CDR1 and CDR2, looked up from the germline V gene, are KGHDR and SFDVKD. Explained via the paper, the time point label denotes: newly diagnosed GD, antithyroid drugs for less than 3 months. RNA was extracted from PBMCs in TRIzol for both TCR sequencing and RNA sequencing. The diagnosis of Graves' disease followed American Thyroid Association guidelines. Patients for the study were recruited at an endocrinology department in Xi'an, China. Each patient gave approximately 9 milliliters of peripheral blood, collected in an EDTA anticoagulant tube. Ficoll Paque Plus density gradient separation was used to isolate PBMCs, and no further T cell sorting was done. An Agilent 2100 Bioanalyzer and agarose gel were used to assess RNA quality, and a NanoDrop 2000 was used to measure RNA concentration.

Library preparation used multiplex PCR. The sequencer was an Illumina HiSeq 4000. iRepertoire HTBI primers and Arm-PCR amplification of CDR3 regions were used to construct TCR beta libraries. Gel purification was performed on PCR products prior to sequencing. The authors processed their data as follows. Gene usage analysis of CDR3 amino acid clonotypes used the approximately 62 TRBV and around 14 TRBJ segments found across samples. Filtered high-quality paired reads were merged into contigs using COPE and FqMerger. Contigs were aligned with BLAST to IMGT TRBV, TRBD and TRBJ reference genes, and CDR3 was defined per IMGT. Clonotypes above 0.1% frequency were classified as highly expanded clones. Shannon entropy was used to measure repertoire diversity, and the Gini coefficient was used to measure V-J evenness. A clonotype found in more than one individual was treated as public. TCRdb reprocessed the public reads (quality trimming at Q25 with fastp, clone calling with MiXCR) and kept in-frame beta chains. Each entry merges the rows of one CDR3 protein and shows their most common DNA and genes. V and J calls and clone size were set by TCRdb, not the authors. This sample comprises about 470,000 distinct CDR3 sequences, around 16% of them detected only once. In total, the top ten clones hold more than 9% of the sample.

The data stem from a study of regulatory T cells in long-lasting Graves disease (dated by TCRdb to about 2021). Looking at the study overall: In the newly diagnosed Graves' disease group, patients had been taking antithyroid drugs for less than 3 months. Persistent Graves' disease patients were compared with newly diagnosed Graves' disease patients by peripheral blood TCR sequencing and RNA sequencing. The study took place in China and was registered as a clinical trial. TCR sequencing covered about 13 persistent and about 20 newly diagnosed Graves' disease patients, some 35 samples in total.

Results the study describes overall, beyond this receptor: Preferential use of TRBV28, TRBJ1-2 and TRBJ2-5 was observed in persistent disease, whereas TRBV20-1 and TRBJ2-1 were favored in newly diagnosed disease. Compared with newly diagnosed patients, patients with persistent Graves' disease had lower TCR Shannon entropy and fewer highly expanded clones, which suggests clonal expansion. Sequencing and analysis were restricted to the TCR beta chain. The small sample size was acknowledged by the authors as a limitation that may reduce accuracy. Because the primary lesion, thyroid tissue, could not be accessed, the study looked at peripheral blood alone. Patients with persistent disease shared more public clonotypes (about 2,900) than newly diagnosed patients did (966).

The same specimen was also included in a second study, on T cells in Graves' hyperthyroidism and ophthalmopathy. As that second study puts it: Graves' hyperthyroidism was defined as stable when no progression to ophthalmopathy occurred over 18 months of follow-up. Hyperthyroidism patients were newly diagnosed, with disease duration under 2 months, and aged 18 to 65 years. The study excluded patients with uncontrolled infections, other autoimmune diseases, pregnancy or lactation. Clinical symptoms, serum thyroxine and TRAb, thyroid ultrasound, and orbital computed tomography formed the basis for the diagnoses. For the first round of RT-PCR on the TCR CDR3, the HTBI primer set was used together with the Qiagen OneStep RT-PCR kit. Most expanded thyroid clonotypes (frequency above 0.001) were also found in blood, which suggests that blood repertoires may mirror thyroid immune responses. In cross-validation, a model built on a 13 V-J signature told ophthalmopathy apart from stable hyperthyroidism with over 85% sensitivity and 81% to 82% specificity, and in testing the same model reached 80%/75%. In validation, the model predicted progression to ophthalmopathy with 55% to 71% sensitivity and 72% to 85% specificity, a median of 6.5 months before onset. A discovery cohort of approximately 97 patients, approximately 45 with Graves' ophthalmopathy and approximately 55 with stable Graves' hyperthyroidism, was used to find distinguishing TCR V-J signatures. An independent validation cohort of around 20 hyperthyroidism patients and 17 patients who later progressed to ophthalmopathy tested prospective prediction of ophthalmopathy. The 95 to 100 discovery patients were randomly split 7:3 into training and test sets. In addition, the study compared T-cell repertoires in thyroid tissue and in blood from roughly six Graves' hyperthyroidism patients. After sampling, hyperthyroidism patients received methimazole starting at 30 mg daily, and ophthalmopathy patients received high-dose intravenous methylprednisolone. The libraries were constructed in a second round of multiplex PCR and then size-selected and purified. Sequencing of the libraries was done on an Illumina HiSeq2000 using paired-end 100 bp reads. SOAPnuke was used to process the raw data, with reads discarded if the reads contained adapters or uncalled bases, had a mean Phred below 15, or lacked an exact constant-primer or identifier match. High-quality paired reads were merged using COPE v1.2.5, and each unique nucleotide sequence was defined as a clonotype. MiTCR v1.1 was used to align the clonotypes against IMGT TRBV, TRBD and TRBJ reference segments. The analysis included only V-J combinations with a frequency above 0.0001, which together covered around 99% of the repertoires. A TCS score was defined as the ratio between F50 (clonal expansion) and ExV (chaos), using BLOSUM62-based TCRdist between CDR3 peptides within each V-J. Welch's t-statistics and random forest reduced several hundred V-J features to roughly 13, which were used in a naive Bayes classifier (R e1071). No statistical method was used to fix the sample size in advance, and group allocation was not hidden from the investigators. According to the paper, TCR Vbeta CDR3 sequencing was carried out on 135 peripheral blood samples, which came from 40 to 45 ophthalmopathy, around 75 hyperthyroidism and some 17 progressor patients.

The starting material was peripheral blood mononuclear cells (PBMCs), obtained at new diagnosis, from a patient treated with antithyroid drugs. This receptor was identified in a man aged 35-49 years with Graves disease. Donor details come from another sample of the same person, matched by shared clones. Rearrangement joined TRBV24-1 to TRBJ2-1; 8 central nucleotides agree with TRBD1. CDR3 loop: CATSDIRGPYNEQFF. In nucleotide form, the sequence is TGTGCCACCAGTGATATCAGGGGGCCCTACAATGAGCAGTTCTTC.